This T cell receptor (beta chain) was identified in a study of T cells in Graves' hyperthyroidism and ophthalmopathy. Study-wide results and limits: Expanded thyroid clonotypes (above 0.001) were mostly also found in blood.

CDR1 is DFQATT and CDR2 is SNEGSKA in the germline V gene (reference sequence). The CDR3 is 15 amino acids. V lost 4 bases to trimming and J lost 0 bases; unmatched junction nucleotides: 2. As concerns this clonotype: Its antigen is currently unknown.

Amplification of TCR beta CDR3 regions was performed using RNA transcripts as template. TCR CDR3 regions were first amplified by RT-PCR with HTBI primers. TCRdb recomputed calls from the multiplex PCR reads with MiXCR, one row per CDR3 protein. Of a few hundred thousand distinct CDR3 sequences listed, approximately 15% are singletons. The hyperthyroidism patients had all been newly diagnosed, and their disease duration was under 2 months. Their ages ranged from 18 to 65 years. The PBMCs had their origin in approximately 10 ml of fresh peripheral blood. The chain employs TRBV20-1 and TRBJ2-6, with 8 bases lining up with TRBD1. The sequencing sample was made of blood. The receptor was isolated from a woman in her 30s with Graves' hyperthyroidism that later progressed to Graves' ophthalmopathy. The CDR3 DNA reads as TGCAGTGCTACCACAGGGGGCTCTGGGGCCAACGTCCTGACTTTC. Protein sequence: CSATTGGSGANVLTF.